The 27 T cell receptor beta chains given below trace back to one sample, sequenced in a study of T cells in Graves' hyperthyroidism and ophthalmopathy. RNA transcripts yielded amplified TCR beta CDR3 regions. First-round RT-PCR targeting the TCR CDR3 was performed with the HTBI primer set. MiXCR was run by TCRdb on the multiplex PCR reads, yielding one entry per CDR3 protein. The table has about 640,000 distinct CDR3 sequences, under 25% seen once; the top ten hold 34%. Sequencing was done on a sample of blood. The receptors derive from a man between 25 and 39 years old with Graves' ophthalmopathy.

This chain links TRBV20-1 with TRBJ2-7; TRBD2 might be the D (5 bases). The CDR3 has 12 amino acids. Trimming cost V 5 bases and J 4 bases, with 12 bases left between them. CDR1 DFQATT and CDR2 SNEGSKA come from the germline V gene (reference sequence). The CDR3 coding sequence is TGCAGTGCTCCACGGACTCTGTACGAGCAGTACTTC. Translated: CSAPRTLYEQYF.

In its sample, this clonotype was seen many times. The chain carries TRBV7-9 and TRBJ2-1; 9 positions agree with TRBD2. After removal of 5 bases from V and 5 bases from J, the junction contained 7 bases not matched to a gene. Per germline, CDR1 SEHNR and CDR2 FQNEAQ (reference sequence). The CDR3 loop spans 15 amino acids. CDR3 amino acids: CASSRPSGIHNEQFF. The DNA of the CDR3 is TGTGCCAGCAGCCGACCTAGCGGGATCCACAATGAGCAGTTCTTC.

As concerns this clonotype: It may be a read error: a sequence one base away is much more abundant. This chain uses TRBV20-1 with TRBJ2-7, with 7 bases fitting TRBD2. CDR3 length: 14 amino acids. The V gene's germline CDR1 is DFQATT and CDR2 SNEGSKA (reference sequence). The CDR3 DNA reads as TGCAATGCCGCACGGGGGGTCGCCTCCTACGAGCAGTACTTC. Translated: CNAARGVASYEQYF.

This clonotype was seen a handful of times. The V call is TRBV27, the J call TRBJ2-1, with TRBD2 matching over 7 bases. The ends lost 3 bases at V and 4 bases at J; junction bases unmatched: 15. Germline values: CDR1 MNHEY, CDR2 SMNVEV (reference sequence). The CDR3 sequence is 18 residues long. For the CDR3, the DNA is TGTGCCAGCAGTTTTAGGGGCTGGGGGGGACTCGGATACAATGAGCAGTTCTTC. Protein sequence: CASSFRGWGGLGYNEQFF.

This clonotype has just a few counts. The rearrangement links TRBV7-2 to TRBJ2-5, with a possible D match to TRBD1 (6 bases). The V gene lost 5 bases and the J gene lost 5 bases, with 15 bases spanning the gap. The CDR3 spans 14 residues. Germline CDR1 reads SGHTA; CDR2 reads FQGNSA. CDR3 loop: CASSRDTSGETQYF. The CDR3 bases are TGTGCCAGCAGCCGGGACACCTCCGGGGAGACCCAGTACTTC.

This clonotype was picked up one time. The chain recombines TRBV6-2 or TRBV6-3 with TRBJ1-6; D might be TRBD1 (6 bases). Germline V gives CDR1 MNHEY, CDR2 SVGEGT. The ends were cut back, 2 bases at V and 10 bases at J, with 15 bases in the middle. This CDR3 region has 15 residues. The CDR3 DNA reads as TGTGCCAGCAGTTACCGTACAGGGATGGACTCACCCCTCCACTTT. It encodes CASSYRTGMDSPLHF.

This clonotype has just a few counts. The rearrangement links TRBV7-9 to TRBJ1-1; D call uncertain. Between the trimmed V and J ends, which lost 7 bases and 1 base, there was a span of 13 bases. Germline assignment: CDR1 SEHNR and CDR2 FQNEAQ (reference sequence). CDR3 length: 14 residues. The CDR3 nucleotides are TGTGCCAGCAACCAGGTCGGGCGGAACACTGAAGCTTTCTTT. This codes for CASNQVGRNTEAFF.

This chain links TRBV7-2 with TRBJ2-7; D unresolved. This CDR3 is 13 amino acids long. V lost 3 bases and J lost 1, with 7 bases in between. In germline, CDR1 is SGHTA, CDR2 FQGNSA. The CDR3 DNA reads as TGTGCCAGCAGCTTTCCCTTGTCCTACGAGCAGTACTTC. This translates into CASSFPLSYEQYF.

This clonotype turned up a few times. The chain couples TRBV20-1 to TRBJ1-5; 9 bases map to TRBD1. Germline assignment: CDR1 DFQATT and CDR2 SNEGSKA (reference sequence). This CDR3 has 15 amino acids. J lost 7 bases, V lost 6 bases, and 13 bases had no gene match. DNA for the CDR3: TGCAGTGCACCCTCCCGGACAGGGGACGAACAGCCCCAGCATTTT. Protein sequence: CSAPSRTGDEQPQHF.

This clonotype was recorded many times. The chain couples TRBV28 to TRBJ1-2, with 7 nucleotides matching TRBD1. J was trimmed by 6 bases and V by 5 bases; bases with no gene match: 12. Germline values: CDR1 MDHEN, CDR2 SYDVKM. This CDR3 has 15 amino acids. The DNA of the CDR3 is TGTGCCAGCAGTCTTCCCCCGGACAGGCGCGATGGCTACACCTTC. This translates into CASSLPPDRRDGYTF.

The gene calls are TRBV25-1 and TRBJ1-6, with 9 nucleotides matching TRBD1. CDR1 is MGHDK, CDR2 SYGVNS, per germline. The length of the CDR3 is 17 residues. V trimming: 5 bases; J trimming: 7 bases; junction bases outside the gene matches: 12. The CDR3 nucleotides read TGTGCCAGCAGTCACTCCCGGGGACAGGGCTACAATTCACCCCTCCACTTT. Protein sequence: CASSHSRGQGYNSPLHF.

This clonotype was seen many times. This rearrangement joins TRBV28 to TRBJ2-7, with a possible D match to TRBD2 (5 bases). V was cut by 1 base and J by 0 bases, with 22 bases left in between. The germline V gene has CDR1 MDHEN and CDR2 SYDVKM. The CDR3 extends over 19 amino acids. The DNA of the CDR3 is TGTGCCAGCAGTTTATCAATCGATCGCGGGCAGAAGAGCTCCTACGAGCAGTACTTC. It specifies CASSLSIDRGQKSSYEQYF.

V and J are TRBV28 and TRBJ2-2, with a weak D call TRBD1 (5 bases). Trimming removed 5 bases at V and 5 bases at J, with 18 bases between. The CDR3 is made up of 16 amino acids. Germline V CDR1 and CDR2: MDHEN, SYDVKM. CDR3 loop: CASSTRQWGTTGELFF. The CDR3 region has the DNA TGTGCCAGCAGTACCCGACAGTGGGGTACGACCGGGGAGCTGTTTTTT.

CDR3 amino acids: CASSLRYGREEAQYF. For the CDR3, the DNA is TGTGCCAGCAGCTTACGTTATGGCAGGGAGGAGGCCCAGTACTTC. The rearrangement joins TRBV7-9 to TRBJ2-5; D may be TRBD2 (6 bases). There are 15 residues in the CDR3. Germline values: CDR1 SEHNR, CDR2 FQNEAQ (reference sequence). Deletions cut 2 bases from V and 9 bases from J, with 19 bases between.

This clonotype was picked up many times. The CDR3 protein is CASSPEGGNQPQHF. For the CDR3, the DNA is TGTGCCAGCAGCCCAGAGGGGGGGAATCAGCCCCAGCATTTT. This sequence joins TRBV7-8 and TRBJ1-5; maybe TRBD1 (6 bases). The CDR3 covers 14 residues. Germline CDR1 and CDR2: SGHVS and FQNEAQ. The V end was cut by 5 bases, the J end by 4 bases, with 12 bases between.

The V and J genes are TRBV7-2 and TRBJ2-7; 7 bases are shared with TRBD1. This CDR3 contains 15 residues. In germline, CDR1 is SGHTA, CDR2 FQGNSA. With V trimmed by 6 bases and J by 2 bases, 10 bases remained unmatched. In DNA form, the CDR3 reads TGTGCCAGCAGTTCCAGACAGGGAAAGGCCTACGAGCAGTACTTC. Translating it yields CASSSRQGKAYEQYF.

This clonotype was seen many times. The rearrangement links TRBV3-1 to TRBJ1-1; D might be TRBD1 (5 bases). Deletions cut 2 bases from V and 2 bases from J, with 15 bases between. Germline CDR1 is LGHDT and CDR2 is YNNKEL (reference sequence). This CDR3 has 16 residues. The CDR3 DNA follows: TGTGCCAGCAGCCAACCTACGGGGGGTTTAAACACTGAAGCTTTCTTT. It is translated as CASSQPTGGLNTEAFF.

The chain combines TRBV18 with TRBJ2-2; possibly TRBD1 or TRBD2 for D (5 bases each). Per germline, CDR1 KGHSH and CDR2 LQKENI. V gave up 0 bases and J gave up 8 bases, with 19 bases separating them. The CDR3 is 17 amino acids. The CDR3 here is CASSPPSGALNTGELFF. CDR3 DNA: TGTGCCAGCTCACCACCTTCCGGGGCCCTGAATACTGGGGAGCTGTTTTTT.

This clonotype was detected a few times. The V gene is TRBV4-3, the J gene TRBJ2-3; D is unresolved. The V end lost 2 bases, the J end lost 2 bases, and 8 bases lay between the germline ends. The CDR3 is made up of 14 amino acids. CDR1 and CDR2 from the germline V gene are LGHNA and YSLEER. The CDR3 loop is CASSQTEYTDTQYF. The CDR3 nucleotides read TGCGCCAGCAGCCAAACGGAGTACACAGATACGCAGTATTTT.

The gene calls are TRBV12-3 or TRBV12-4 and TRBJ2-1; perhaps TRBD2 as D (6 bases). The ends were cut back, 5 bases at V and 6 bases at J, with 17 bases in the middle. The CDR3 sequence is 15 residues long. In DNA, the CDR3 is TGTGCCAGCAGTCCGGGGACTGATCCCCTCAATGAGCAGTTCTTC. This gives the protein CASSPGTDPLNEQFF.

The chain is built from TRBV16 and TRBJ1-2; no firm D call. The CDR3 totals 14 residues. Trimming shortened V by 1 base and J by 3 bases, and 9 bases separated the two germline ends. Germline values: CDR1 KGHSY, CDR2 FQNENV. The CDR3 region has the DNA TGTGCCAGCAGCCAATACAGAGAGGACTATGGCTACACCTTC. Protein product: CASSQYREDYGYTF.

This clonotype came up many times. The V gene is TRBV28, the J gene TRBJ2-2, with D unresolved. CDR1 and CDR2 from the germline V gene are MDHEN and SYDVKM. The CDR3 length is 12 residues. V gave up 11 bases and J gave up 0 bases, with 7 bases separating them. DNA of the CDR3: TGTGCCCTTTCAGCGAACACCGGGGAGCTGTTTTTT. Encoded protein: CALSANTGELFF.

There are many counts of this clonotype. The V call is TRBV3-1, the J call TRBJ2-3; no definite D call. There are 12 residues in the CDR3. Germline V gene sequence: CDR1 LGHDT, CDR2 YNNKEL (reference sequence). Trimming left V 1 base short and J 4 bases short, with 3 bases between. CDR3 sequence (DNA): TGTGCCAGCAGCCAAGTGGCAGATACGCAGTATTTT. Its translation: CASSQVADTQYF.

The chain recombines TRBV5-1 with TRBJ2-3, with 7 bases fitting TRBD1. This CDR3 has 13 residues. The germline gives CDR1 SGHRS, CDR2 YFSETQ. With V trimmed by 4 bases and J by 3 bases, 2 bases remained unmatched. CDR3 DNA: TGCGCCAGCAGCCTGGGACAGACAGATACGCAGTATTTT. Translating gives CASSLGQTDTQYF.

On this clonotype itself: Its ends do not fully match the called genes, so a read error is possible. The rearrangement links TRBV5-1 to TRBJ2-1; a possible D gene is TRBD1 (6 bases). This CDR3 contains 14 residues. The germline V gene encodes CDR1 SGHRS and CDR2 YFSETQ. CDR3 nucleotides: TGCGCCAGCAGTCTCCGGGACAACTACAATGAGCAGTCCTTC. Amino acids: CASSLRDNYNEQSF.

The chain carries TRBV27 and TRBJ2-5; 9 nucleotides align to TRBD2. CDR3 length: 15 amino acids. Germline V gives CDR1 MNHEY, CDR2 SMNVEV (reference sequence). V trimming: 3 bases; J trimming: 4 bases; junction bases outside the gene matches: 6. CDR3 loop: CASSFAAGGLETQYF. The DNA of the CDR3 is TGTGCCAGCAGTTTTGCAGCGGGAGGACTAGAGACCCAGTACTTC.

The J gene is TRBJ2-2, the V gene TRBV12-3 or TRBV12-4; tentative D call: TRBD1 (5 bases). There are 13 residues in the CDR3. V lost 7 bases and J lost 4, with 10 bases in between. The CDR3 loop reads CASILTATGELFF. In nucleotides, the CDR3 is TGTGCCAGCATCCTGACAGCCACCGGGGAGCTGTTTTTT.